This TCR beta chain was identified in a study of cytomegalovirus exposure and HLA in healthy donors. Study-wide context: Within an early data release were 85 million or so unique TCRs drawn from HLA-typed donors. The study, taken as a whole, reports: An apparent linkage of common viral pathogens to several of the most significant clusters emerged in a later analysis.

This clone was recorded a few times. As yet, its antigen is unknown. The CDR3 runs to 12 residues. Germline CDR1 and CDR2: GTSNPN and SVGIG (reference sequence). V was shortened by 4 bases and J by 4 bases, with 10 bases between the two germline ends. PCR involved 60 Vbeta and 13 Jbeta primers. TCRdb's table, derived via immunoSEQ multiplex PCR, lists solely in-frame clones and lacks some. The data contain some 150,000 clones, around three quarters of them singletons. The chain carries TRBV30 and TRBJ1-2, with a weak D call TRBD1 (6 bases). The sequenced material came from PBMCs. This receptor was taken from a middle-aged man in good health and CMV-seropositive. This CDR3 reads CAWNRDGYGYTF. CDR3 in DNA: TGTGCCTGGAACAGGGATGGCTATGGCTACACCTTC.